This is a list of T cell receptor beta chains from one sample in a study of blood T cell repertoires in COVID-19. Profiled with immunoSEQ multiplex PCR; TCRdb holds only in-frame clones, not every one. The sample lists roughly 80,000 clones, approximately 89% occurring once. Sequenced material: peripheral blood. All receptors derive from a woman of 80 years or more with acute or convalescent COVID-19. The CDR3 runs from the conserved cysteine through the conserved F or W. The D gene is left open where the match is weak. Only some rows state a clone size, as once, few, many or a class for expanded clones.

>15|TRBD1|TRBJ1-2|.|TRBV7-9
CASSLGLGGRGGYTF
TGTGCCAGCAGCTTAGGTTTAGGGGGCCGCGGTGGCTACACCTTC
>15|TRBD2|TRBJ2-3|.|TRBV9
CASSPGGRLADTQYF
TGTGCCAGCAGCCCGGGGGGGCGTTTGGCAGATACGCAGTATTTT
>16|TRBD1|TRBJ2-3|once|TRBV5-8
CASSLVRDRGTDTQYF
TGTGCCAGCAGCTTGGTCCGGGACAGGGGCACAGATACGCAGTATTTT
>14|TRBD1|TRBJ1-5|few|TRBV27
CASSLGTGTQPQHF
TGTGCCAGCAGTTTAGGGACAGGGACCCAGCCCCAGCATTTT
>18|.|TRBJ1-5|.|TRBV21-1
CASSKAGTGRNSNQPQHF
TGTGCCAGCAGCAAAGCCGGGACAGGGAGAAATAGCAATCAGCCCCAGCATTTT
>15|TRBD2|TRBJ2-2|.|TRBV5-6
CASSFRSGGAGELFF
TGTGCCAGCAGCTTTAGGTCGGGAGGAGCCGGGGAGCTGTTTTTT
>15|TRBD1|TRBJ2-7|.|TRBV10-3
CAISEPVTGGYEQYF
TGTGCCATCAGTGAGCCGGTGACAGGGGGCTACGAGCAGTACTTC
>16|.|TRBJ2-1|once|TRBV19
CASSPRTPSSYNEQFF
TGTGCCAGTAGTCCCAGGACACCCAGCTCCTACAATGAGCAGTTCTTC
>14|.|TRBJ2-2|once|TRBV5-1
CASSPQGSTGELFF
TGCGCCAGCAGTCCTCAGGGGTCCACCGGGGAGCTGTTTTTT
>13|.|TRBJ1-2|.|TRBV2
CASTEVSYYGYTF
TGTGCCAGCACGGAGGTCTCCTACTATGGCTACACCTTC
>15|TRBD2|TRBJ2-7|.|TRBV5-4
CASSFLAGAAYEQYF
TGTGCCAGCAGCTTTCTAGCGGGGGCGGCCTACGAGCAGTACTTC
>13|.|TRBJ1-5|.|TRBV2
CASRRGGHQPQHF
TGTGCCAGCAGAAGGGGCGGACATCAGCCCCAGCATTTT
>15|.|TRBJ2-1|.|TRBV11-2
CASSSLGHPGNEQFF
TGTGCCAGCAGCTCCCTCGGTCACCCGGGGAATGAGCAGTTCTTC
>15|TRBD2|TRBJ2-7|once|TRBV7-2
CASSLVAGGTNEQYF
TGTGCCAGCAGCTTAGTTGCGGGGGGGACCAACGAGCAGTACTTC
>14|TRBD1|TRBJ2-7|.|TRBV10-3
CAISPGQGVGEQYF
TGTGCCATCAGTCCCGGACAGGGGGTTGGTGAGCAGTACTTC
>16|TRBD1|TRBJ1-3|.|TRBV3-1/TRBV3-2
CASSQGTGQGGNTIYF
TGTGCCAGCAGCCAAGGAACGGGACAGGGGGGAAACACCATATATTTT
>15|TRBD1|TRBJ2-1|.|TRBV6-5
CASSPAGTGKNEQFF
TGTGCCAGCAGCCCAGCTGGGACAGGGAAAAATGAGCAGTTCTTC
>12|.|TRBJ2-5|.|TRBV7-9
CASSPQRETQYF
TGTGCCAGCAGCCCCCAGCGGGAGACCCAGTACTTC
>14|TRBD2|TRBJ2-7|.|TRBV5-8
CASSSRGGSYEQYF
TGTGCCAGCAGCTCACGGGGGGGCAGTTACGAGCAGTACTTC
>14|.|TRBJ1-5|.|TRBV24-1
CATSGQSSNQPQHF
TGTGCCACCAGCGGACAGTCTAGCAATCAGCCCCAGCATTTT
>12|TRBD1|TRBJ1-1|.|TRBV25-1
CASKDRGTEAFF
TGTGCCAGCAAAGACAGGGGGACTGAAGCTTTCTTT
>14|TRBD1|TRBJ1-1|.|TRBV9
CASSARQGRTEAFF
TGTGCCAGCAGCGCCCGACAGGGTCGGACTGAAGCTTTCTTT
>15|TRBD2|TRBJ2-7|once|TRBV19
CASSSGRLAVYEQYF
TGTGCCAGTAGCTCGGGGAGACTAGCAGTCTACGAGCAGTACTTC
>12|.|TRBJ2-4|.|TRBV7-8
CASSLVGNIQYF
TGTGCCAGCAGCTTAGTCGGAAACATTCAGTACTTC
>12|.|TRBJ1-2|once|TRBV13
CASSLTGYGYTF
TGTGCCAGCAGCTTAACGGGATATGGCTACACCTTC
>11|.|TRBJ2-1|few|TRBV6-5
CASREYNEQFF
TGTGCCAGCAGGGAGTACAATGAGCAGTTCTTC
>16|.|TRBJ2-7|.|TRBV19
CASSIRTPQYSYEQYF
TGTGCCAGTAGTATACGGACACCTCAGTACTCCTACGAGCAGTACTTC
>14|TRBD2|TRBJ2-1|.|TRBV7-2
CASSPGGTYNEQFF
TGTGCCAGCAGCCCGGGAGGAACCTACAATGAGCAGTTCTTC
>13|.|TRBJ1-2|.|TRBV19
CASSMRAVYGYTF
TGTGCCAGTAGTATGAGGGCAGTCTATGGCTACACCTTC
>17|TRBD2|TRBJ2-1|.|TRBV7-6
CASSLAPAGGAKGEQFF
TGTGCCAGCAGCTTAGCGCCGGCGGGAGGAGCAAAGGGTGAGCAGTTCTTC
>13|.|TRBJ2-1|.|TRBV30
CAWTGPSYNEQFF
TGTGCCTGGACGGGTCCTTCCTACAATGAGCAGTTCTTC
>11|.|TRBJ2-5|.|TRBV2
CASSRAETQYF
TGTGCCAGCAGCCGCGCAGAGACCCAGTACTTC
>18|TRBD2|TRBJ2-3|.|TRBV3-1/TRBV3-2
CASSPAPWASGSTDTQYF
TGTGCCAGCAGCCCAGCCCCGTGGGCTAGCGGTAGCACAGATACGCAGTATTTT
>14|.|TRBJ1-2|.|TRBV30
CAWSQTLANYGYTF
TGTGCCTGGAGCCAAACTTTAGCTAACTATGGCTACACCTTC
>15|TRBD1|TRBJ2-2|.|TRBV2
CASYRPGTGLGELFF
TGTGCCAGCTATAGACCCGGGACAGGGCTAGGGGAGCTGTTTTTT
>11|.|TRBJ1-4|.|TRBV2
CASRGQGQLFF
TGTGCCTCCCGCGGCCAGGGCCAACTGTTTTTT
>15|.|TRBJ2-5|.|TRBV5-1
CASSLSPAGEETQYF
TGCGCCAGCAGCTTGTCTCCGGCAGGGGAAGAGACCCAGTACTTC
>14|.|TRBJ2-5|.|TRBV28
CASSPHEGSQTQYF
TGTGCCAGCAGTCCCCATGAGGGTAGCCAGACCCAGTACTTC
>17|.|TRBJ1-4|.|TRBV30
CAWSVQVGGPANEKLFF
TGTGCCTGGAGTGTACAAGTTGGGGGCCCGGCTAATGAAAAACTGTTTTTT
>14|.|TRBJ1-5|.|TRBV29-1
CSVGGGLGNQPQHF
TGCAGCGTCGGCGGAGGGTTGGGCAATCAGCCCCAGCATTTT